Shown below are 15 T cell receptor beta chains from a single sample sequenced in a study of graft-versus-host responses after intestinal transplantation. These TCRs are of unknown antigen specificity. Sequenced by immunoSEQ multiplex PCR; TCRdb stores in-frame clones only, minus some. This sample has fewer than 85,000 clones, with more than 70% found just once. The sample here was unstimulated CD8+ T cells sorted from spleen or lymph node cells, taken before intestinal transplant. Source of these receptors: a human donor who received an intestinal transplant.

The chain is built from TRBV9 and TRBJ2-7, with 10 nucleotides matching TRBD2. V shed 0 bases, J shed 9 bases, and the junction held 9 bases outside the gene matches. This CDR3 is 15 amino acids long. Per the germline V gene, CDR1 is SGDLS and CDR2 is YYNGEE. CDR3 residues: CASSVASSGRGGQYF. In DNA form, the CDR3 reads TGTGCCAGCAGCGTAGCCTCTAGCGGGAGAGGGGGGCAGTACTTC.

The V and J genes are TRBV19 and TRBJ2-2, with 9 bases fitting TRBD1. Germline V gives CDR1 LNHDA, CDR2 SQIVND (reference sequence). The CDR3 is made up of 16 amino acids. The V and J ends lost 3 bases and 4 bases, in that order; junction bases with no gene match: 6. Written as DNA, the CDR3 is TGTGCCAGTAGTATGGGGACAGGGCCCTCCACCGGGGAGCTGTTTTTT. As protein: CASSMGTGPSTGELFF.

For the CDR3, the DNA is TGTGCCTGGAGTGTTGGGCAGGGAGGTCAGCCCCAGCATTTT. Protein: CAWSVGQGGQPQHF. This sequence joins TRBV30 and TRBJ1-5; D may be TRBD1 (5 bases). CDR1 and CDR2 (germline): GTSNPN, SVGIG (reference sequence). Trimming took 0 bases from V and 6 from J, leaving 12 bases between them. The CDR3 is 14 amino acids.

The chain employs TRBV6-1 and TRBJ2-7, with 7 positions matching TRBD1. With 3 bases clipped from V and 3 bases from J, the junction kept 11 bases outside the gene matches. The germline V gene encodes CDR1 MNHNS and CDR2 SASEGT. The CDR3 is 16 residues long. The CDR3 nucleotides are TGTGCCAGCAGTGACCCTCGACAGGGTAGAGACTACGAGCAGTACTTC. Protein: CASSDPRQGRDYEQYF.

This chain connects TRBV5-1 to TRBJ1-1, with a weak D call TRBD1 (6 bases). Germline V gene data show CDR1 as SGHRS and CDR2 as YFSETQ. The CDR3 totals 15 residues. Trimming removed 0 bases from V and 2 bases from J, with 11 bases in between. Here the CDR3 reads CASSLAQGFNTEAFF. DNA of the CDR3: TGCGCCAGCAGCTTGGCACAGGGTTTCAACACTGAAGCTTTCTTT.

This chain connects TRBV28 to TRBJ1-5; the D is unclear. Germline V CDR1 and CDR2: MDHEN, SYDVKM. With 3 bases removed from V and 5 bases from J, the gap between germline ends came to 11 bases. This CDR3 is 14 amino acids long. The CDR3 DNA sequence: TGTGCCAGCAGTTTCAAAATCCCCCATCAGCCCCAGCATTTT. As protein: CASSFKIPHQPQHF.

V is TRBV5-4 and J is TRBJ2-7, with D perhaps matching TRBD2 (5 bases). Germline V gene sequence: CDR1 SGHNT, CDR2 YYREEE (reference sequence). This CDR3 region has 11 residues. Trimming took off 3 bases at V and 6 bases at J, with 7 bases between the two ends. The CDR3 sequence is CASSSSSEQYF. The CDR3 DNA is TGTGCCAGCAGCTCTAGCAGCGAGCAGTACTTC. Supplemented by reference TRBV5-4 and TRBJ2-7, the full variable domain reads ETGVTQSPTHLIKTRGQQVTLRCSSQSGHNTVSWYQQALGQGPQFIFQYYREEENGRGNFPPRFSGLQFPNYSSELNVNALELDDSALYLCASSSSSEQYFGPGTRLTVT.

This rearrangement joins TRBV7-9 to TRBJ2-3; 8 bases fit TRBD2. V lost 2 bases and J lost 0; bases outside the gene matches: 1. The CDR3 runs to 15 residues. CDR1 SEHNR and CDR2 FQNEAQ come from the germline V gene (reference sequence). The CDR3 reads CASSLPGGSTDTQYF. CDR3 nucleotides: TGTGCCAGCAGCTTACCGGGAGGGAGCACAGATACGCAGTATTTT.

The genes are TRBV2 and TRBJ1-2, with 7 bases aligning to TRBD1. CDR3 size: 16 residues. Germline assignment: CDR1 SNHLY and CDR2 FYNNEI. The J segment lost 0 bases and the V segment lost 1 base, leaving 5 bases of the junction unmatched. CDR3 nucleotides: TGTGCCAGCAGTGAAGTCGGGACAGTAGCTAACTATGGCTACACCTTC. Protein: CASSEVGTVANYGYTF.

V and J are TRBV18 and TRBJ2-3; D gene unclear. V was clipped by 2 bases and J by 0 bases, with 9 bases between them. Germline V CDR1 and CDR2: KGHSH, LQKENI. The CDR3 spans 15 residues. The CDR3 reads CASSPAGTSTDTQYF. The CDR3 DNA is TGTGCCAGCTCACCAGCAGGCACAAGCACAGATACGCAGTATTTT.

The rearrangement uses TRBV28 and TRBJ2-1; 12 bases align to TRBD1. The trim removed 3 bases at V and 10 bases at J, leaving 4 bases unmatched. In germline, CDR1 is MDHEN, CDR2 SYDVKM. CDR3 length equals 14 residues. This CDR3 is CASSLGTGGGEQFF. The CDR3 nucleotides read TGTGCCAGCAGTTTGGGGACAGGGGGCGGGGAGCAGTTCTTC.

This clone has a single count. V gene TRBV27 combines with J gene TRBJ1-2; 7 bases map to TRBD1. This CDR3 spans 18 amino acids. The V segment lost 3 bases and the J segment 6 bases; nucleotides outside the gene matches: 19. The germline CDR1 and CDR2 sequences are MNHEY and SMNVEV (reference sequence). DNA for the CDR3: TGTGCCAGCAGTTTGGCTCCTGGACAGGAGAGAGTAGGGGATGGCTACACCTTC. This sequence encodes CASSLAPGQERVGDGYTF.

The chain has TRBV6-1 and TRBJ2-3; perhaps TRBD2 as D (5 bases). This CDR3 contains 15 residues. V was pared by 8 bases and J by 1 base, with 16 bases between. Germline V gene lookup returns CDR1 MNHNS and CDR2 SASEGT. The CDR3 nucleotides are TGTGCCAGCCATATCGAACCAGCGGGCACAGATACGCAGTATTTT. Protein: CASHIEPAGTDTQYF.

V and J are TRBV5-6 and TRBJ1-2; unclear D gene. Germline loops: CDR1 SGHDT, CDR2 YYEEEE. Trimming pared 5 bases from V and 4 bases from J, leaving 12 bases between. CDR3 length: 13 residues. The CDR3 region is CASSGGSLYGYTF. The CDR3, as DNA: TGTGCCAGCAGTGGCGGGTCCCTCTATGGCTACACCTTC.

This clone was counted a single time. This chain links TRBV7-9 with TRBJ2-7, with 7 bases that match TRBD2. The CDR3 totals 19 residues. V lost 5 bases to trimming and J lost 3 bases; unmatched junction nucleotides: 22. Looked up from germline, CDR1 is SEHNR and CDR2 is FQNEAQ (reference sequence). CDR3 nucleotide sequence: TGTGCCAGCAGCCGTACCCCTAACCGGGACTACCAGTTCGGCTACGAGCAGTACTTC. Amino acids: CASSRTPNRDYQFGYEQYF.